Listed below are T cell receptor beta chains from one sample, sequenced in a study of read filtering for tumor transcriptome and immune sequencing. In TCRdb, the reads were re-called with MiXCR into one record per CDR3 protein. The repertoire holds 30,000 to 45,000 distinct CDR3 sequences, with roughly an eighth as singletons. Sequenced: a population of CD138-negative cells sorted from bone marrow. The receptors come from a donor aged 40 or over with multiple myeloma. The CDR3 runs from the conserved cysteine through the conserved F or W. The order of the fields is J gene, D gene, clone size, V gene, CDR3 DNA, CDR3 protein. D genes are given only for firm matches. Not every row has a clone size; where given, it reads once, few, many or a size class.

TRBJ2-2,TRBD2,many,TRBV9,TGTGCCAGCAGCCCGGGGACTAGCGGGAGAGGGGGTGTCGGGGAGCTGTTTTTT,CASSPGTSGRGGVGELFF
TRBJ2-5,TRBD2,many,TRBV15,TGTGCCACCAGCAGACTAGCGGGAGGTGCTGGCGGAGAGACCCAGTACTTC,CATSRLAGGAGGETQYF
TRBJ1-1,TRBD1,many,TRBV30,TGTGCCTGGGTGGACAGGGGCGTCGCTGAAGCTTTCTTT,CAWVDRGVAEAFF
TRBJ2-1,NA,many,TRBV7-9,TGTGCCAGCAGTTTACTTGGTGAGCAGTTCTTC,CASSLLGEQFF
TRBJ2-3,NA,many,TRBV10-1,TGCGCCAGCAGAGACAGCTATGCGGATACGCAGTATTTT,CASRDSYADTQYF
TRBJ2-1,TRBD1,few,TRBV15,TGTGCCTCCAGCCCCCAGACAGGGTTCGCCGGCAATGAGCAGTTCTTC,CASSPQTGFAGNEQFF
TRBJ2-7,NA,NA,TRBV20-1,TGCAGTGCTAGCTCCCCTGACTCCTACGAGCAGTACTTC,CSASSPDSYEQYF
TRBJ1-1,TRBD1,many,TRBV7-8,TGTGCCAGCAAGGGACAGGGGGTGGACACTGAAGCTTTCTTT,CASKGQGVDTEAFF
TRBJ1-1,NA,many,TRBV3-1,TGTGCCAGCAGCCAAGGGGAGGCTGAAGCTTTCTTT,CASSQGEAEAFF
TRBJ1-3,NA,few,TRBV7-2,TGTGCCAGCAGCTTAGCCGGGACGGTCTTCTCTGGAAACACCATATATTTT,CASSLAGTVFSGNTIYF
TRBJ2-3,NA,many,TRBV28,TGTGCCAGCAGTTTAGCGGGAACCACAGATACGCAGTATTTT,CASSLAGTTDTQYF
TRBJ2-1,TRBD2,medium-sized,TRBV5-1,TGCGCCAGCAGCTCGGAGGGACTAGTCAGCGCGGACAATGAGCAGTTCTTC,CASSSEGLVSADNEQFF
TRBJ2-5,NA,many,TRBV29-1,TGCAGCGTTGAAGATGAGTCGGAGACCCAGTACTTC,CSVEDESETQYF
TRBJ2-1,NA,NA,TRBV6-2/TRBV6-3,TGTGCCAGCAGTTGGGCTGGGACTTCGAGGAATGAGCAGTTCTTC,CASSWAGTSRNEQFF
TRBJ2-1,NA,many,TRBV29-1,TGCAGCGCCCCCGAGCAGAGGGGTGAGCAGTTCTTC,CSAPEQRGEQFF
TRBJ2-7,NA,NA,TRBV2,TGTGCCAGCAGTGAAGGGGCCCCCCGGGACTTGATATACGAGCAGTACTTC,CASSEGAPRDLIYEQYF
TRBJ2-7,NA,NA,TRBV4-3,TGCGCCAGCAGCCAAGATAGCTGGGTTGCGGAGCAGTACTTC,CASSQDSWVAEQYF
TRBJ2-5,TRBD2,many,TRBV29-1,TGCAGCGTGCGGGAGACCGGAGAGACCCAGTACTTC,CSVRETGETQYF
TRBJ2-1,TRBD2,many,TRBV29-1,TGCAGCGTTGAAGATAGTCTAGCGGGAGCTAGTGAGCAGTTCTTC,CSVEDSLAGASEQFF
TRBJ2-1,TRBD2,many,TRBV6-5,TGTGCCAGCAGTTACTCAAGCGGGAGGAATGAGCAGTTCTTC,CASSYSSGRNEQFF
TRBJ2-7,NA,few,TRBV10-1,TGCGCCAGCAGCGCGGGGCCAATCTACGAGCAGTGCTTC,CASSAGPIYEQCF
TRBJ1-5,NA,many,TRBV29-1,TGCAGCGTTGTTCAGGGTTTGGACGGCAATCAGCCCCAGCATTTT,CSVVQGLDGNQPQHF
TRBJ1-2,NA,many,TRBV27,TGTGCCAGCAAGCCGGAAAATAACTATGGCTACACCTTC,CASKPENNYGYTF
TRBJ2-1,NA,many,TRBV20-1,TGCAGTGCTTCTAAGCCCGATAGACGTGAGCAGTTCTTC,CSASKPDRREQFF
TRBJ1-1,NA,NA,TRBV29-1,TGCAGCGTTGCGTATACGACTTACACTGAAGCTTTCTTT,CSVAYTTYTEAFF
TRBJ2-1,TRBD1,many,TRBV18,TGTGCCAGCTCACCAAGGGCAGGGGGAGAGCTACGGAATGAGCAGTTCTTC,CASSPRAGGELRNEQFF
TRBJ2-3,TRBD2,many,TRBV20-1,TGCAGTGCTAGTGTGACTAGCAGAACCACAGATACGCAGTATTTT,CSASVTSRTTDTQYF
TRBJ1-5,NA,many,TRBV20-1,TGCAGTGCTAGAGAGGGGAGTTATAGCAATCAGCCCCAGCATTTT,CSAREGSYSNQPQHF
TRBJ2-1,NA,many,TRBV18,TGTGCCAGCTCACCGCCGCGTCGGAGTCCGTCCTACAATGAGCAGTTCTTC,CASSPPRRSPSYNEQFF